These T cell receptor beta chains were read from a single sample in a study of shared clonotypes between healthy human individuals. The table came from immunoSEQ multiplex PCR; TCRdb's copy has only in-frame clones and leaves some out. This table has some 1 million clones, about three quarters appearing once. Material for sequencing was memory CD4+ T cells sorted from blood. These receptors originate from a young man in good health. The conserved cysteine and the conserved F or W are not part of the CDR3 here.

v_call	j_call	cdr3_aa
TRBV19	TRBJ2-5	ASSIGTQQTQY
TRBV11-2	TRBJ1-4	ASSLGAQPTNEKLF
TRBV19	TRBJ1-2	ASSSRGLGDYGYT
TRBV5-1	TRBJ1-2	ASRSAGGSNYGYT
TRBV18	TRBJ2-5	ASSFNQETQY
TRBV7-9	TRBJ2-5	ASSLRLTSGQETQY
TRBV20-1	TRBJ1-2	SVGSGYGYT
TRBV2	TRBJ2-3	ASSGGAGGTDTQY
TRBV19	TRBJ1-5	ASKGGNSNQPQH
TRBV10-1	TRBJ2-3	ASSEGTSGRRNTQY
TRBV18	TRBJ2-3	ASSPGGDTQY
TRBV10-3	TRBJ2-7	AITTAGGLAEQY
TRBV5-6	TRBJ2-3	ASSLLAGSGDTQY
TRBV6-5	TRBJ1-1	ASGGEGNTEAF
TRBV30	TRBJ1-6	AWSLDLFNPLH
TRBV4-1	TRBJ2-5	ASSQDRLLETQY
TRBV4-1	TRBJ1-4	ASSQVGLLEKLF
TRBV7-8	TRBJ2-4	ASSSREGNIQY
TRBV28	TRBJ1-2	ASRPRDRPTGYT
TRBV6-1	TRBJ2-7	ASSAAPRGPGGEQY
TRBV7-6	TRBJ2-3	ASSLDGGGNTDTQY
TRBV5-1	TRBJ1-2	ASSLGRTNYGGYT
TRBV27	TRBJ2-4	ASSADRGRQQAKNIQY
TRBV6-5	TRBJ2-2	ASSPGTPNTGELF
TRBV2	TRBJ1-3	ASSRESGNTIY
TRBV28	TRBJ1-2	ASSLPWGLYGYT
TRBV10-2	TRBJ2-7	ASRGTSGGAYEQY
TRBV11-2	TRBJ2-3	ASRTGVATDTQY
TRBV4-1	TRBJ2-5	ASSQAQAGTQETQY
TRBV28	TRBJ1-1	ASSLGVMSTEAF
TRBV19	TRBJ1-3	ASSIWGASGNTIY
TRBV7-9	TRBJ2-3	ASSFGQGEADTQY